What follows describes a single T cell receptor (beta chain). The antigen is undetermined. The sample comes from a study of T cell responses to AZD1222 COVID-19 vaccine. General study results and limits: Females outnumbered males among donors, who were mostly white British; clonal diversity was possibly underestimated. Of spike-specific TCRs, nearly half reportedly target regions left unmutated in variants.

TCRdb's table, derived via immunoSEQ multiplex PCR, lists solely in-frame clones and lacks some. The table records under 100,000 clones, roughly 88% of them present only once. The analysis combined second doses at about 4 or about 12 weeks. This sequence originates from an adult who received the AZD1222 COVID-19 vaccine. Specimen: peripheral blood, collected 28 days after the second AZD1222 dose.

The CDR3 protein is CASSKGDEQFF. The CDR3 nucleotides are TGCGCCAGCAGCAAAGGGGATGAGCAGTTCTTC. The rearrangement links TRBV5-1 to TRBJ2-1, with a weak D call TRBD1 (5 bases). The CDR3 covers 11 residues. V lost 4 bases and J 8 bases, leaving 7 bases between the germline ends. Germline V gene data show CDR1 as SGHRS and CDR2 as YFSETQ.